A selection of T cell receptor beta chains follows, all from one sample in a study of blood T cell repertoires in COVID-19. Clones were read by immunoSEQ multiplex PCR, and TCRdb kept only the in-frame ones, dropping some. Of approximately 76,000 clones in the sample, 70% to 75% were seen once. The sequenced sample consisted of peripheral blood. These receptors all stem from a woman aged 70-85 years with acute or convalescent COVID-19. CDR3s include the opening cysteine and the closing phenylalanine or tryptophan. D genes are given only for firm matches. Expanded clones are given a class, and other clones once, few, many or no size at all.

clone_size j_call v_call d_call cdr3_nt cdr3_aa
few TRBJ1-1 TRBV18 - TGTGCCAGCTCACCAACATGGGGCGACACTGAAGCTTTCTTT CASSPTWGDTEAFF
- TRBJ1-5 TRBV24-1 - TGTGCCACCAGTGATGGGAGTAGCAATCAGCCCCAGCATTTT CATSDGSSNQPQHF
many TRBJ2-7 TRBV28 - TGTGCCAGCAGTTCGGCCTACGAGCAGTACTTC CASSSAYEQYF
- TRBJ1-1 TRBV11-1 - TGTGCCAGCAGCCAACAGGGCCGCACTGAAGCTTTCTTT CASSQQGRTEAFF
- TRBJ2-3 TRBV9 - TGTGCCAGCAGCCAAGGGGGGGCGGGAGTTGGAGATACGCAGTATTTT CASSQGGAGVGDTQYF
- TRBJ1-1 TRBV19 - TGTGCCAGTACCTCGGACAGATACACTGAAGCTTTCTTT CASTSDRYTEAFF
- TRBJ2-5 TRBV5-6 - TGTGCCAGCAGCTTCATTTCATCCAGGGCCCAAGAGACCCAGTACTTC CASSFISSRAQETQYF
- TRBJ2-2 TRBV19 - TGTGCCAGTAGTATAGGGCAGGCGGGCACCGGGGAGCTGTTTTTT CASSIGQAGTGELFF
- TRBJ1-1 TRBV5-1 - TGCGCCAGCAGCTTGGGAGGGATGAACACTGAAGCTTTCTTT CASSLGGMNTEAFF
- TRBJ2-7 TRBV5-5 - TGTGCCAGCAGCTTGGACGGAGCCTACGAGCAGTACTTC CASSLDGAYEQYF
many TRBJ1-1 TRBV28 - TGTGCCAGCAGACTGCAGGGATGGAACACTGAAGCTTTCTTT CASRLQGWNTEAFF
- TRBJ2-7 TRBV10-1 TRBD2 TGCGCCAGCAGTGATCTCTCCCTAGGGACTAGAAGCTACGAGCAGTACTTC CASSDLSLGTRSYEQYF
- TRBJ2-3 TRBV20-1 TRBD2 TGCAGTGCTAGTCCCAGCGGGGGGGCCGGAGATACGCAGTATTTT CSASPSGGAGDTQYF
once TRBJ2-5 TRBV6-5 TRBD2 TGTGCCAGCGCTACTAGCGGGGGGGCCGGGACCCAGTACTTC CASATSGGAGTQYF
- TRBJ2-3 TRBV7-2 TRBD2 TGTGCCAGCAGCTTAGCTTTCGCGGGGACTAGCGGCATAGATACGCAGTATTTT CASSLAFAGTSGIDTQYF
few TRBJ1-2 TRBV14 - TGTGCCAGCAGCCCGGAGGACCGCTATGGCTACACCTTC CASSPEDRYGYTF
once TRBJ1-5 TRBV5-5 - TGTGCCAGCACCTATTATCAGCCCCAGCATTTT CASTYYQPQHF
- TRBJ2-3 TRBV7-9 - TGTGCCAGCAGCTTAGTTGTTCCCCGGGCAGATACGCAGTATTTT CASSLVVPRADTQYF
- TRBJ1-5 TRBV18 TRBD1 TGTGCCAGCTCACCCACCGACAGGGTAAGCAATCAGCCCCAGCATTTT CASSPTDRVSNQPQHF
- TRBJ1-2 TRBV2 - TGTGCCAGCAGTGAACGGGGTAATGGCTACACCTTC CASSERGNGYTF
- TRBJ2-3 TRBV4-2 TRBD2 TGTGCCAGCAGCCAAGAGACTAGCGGGGTTAGCACAGATACGCAGTATTTT CASSQETSGVSTDTQYF
- TRBJ1-2 TRBV7-2 TRBD1 TGTGCCAGCAGCGCTGGGGACAGGGACTATATCAACTATGGCTACACCTTC CASSAGDRDYINYGYTF
- TRBJ2-1 TRBV7-2 - TGTGCCAGCAGCGCCCTGTGGGGGGCGGGGGACTCCTACAATGAGCAGTTCTTC CASSALWGAGDSYNEQFF
- TRBJ2-4 TRBV19 TRBD1 TGTGCCAGTAGTCCGGGACAGGGGACAAACATTCAGTACTTC CASSPGQGTNIQYF
- TRBJ2-1 TRBV27 TRBD2 TGTGCCAGCAGTGCCCTAATTAGCGGGGTCTACAATGAGCAGTTCTTC CASSALISGVYNEQFF
- TRBJ2-1 TRBV5-4 TRBD2 TGTGCCAGCAGCTTGGTGCCAGCGGGGGGGTCGGATGAGCAGTTCTTC CASSLVPAGGSDEQFF
few TRBJ2-7 TRBV27 TRBD1 TGTGCCAGCAGTACGCAGCGACAGGGTTCCAGGGGGTACGAGCAGTACTTC CASSTQRQGSRGYEQYF
many TRBJ1-2 TRBV19 TRBD1 TGTGCCAGTAGCCCTGACAGGGTAGAGGGGTCCACTAACTATGGCTACACCTTC CASSPDRVEGSTNYGYTF
- TRBJ1-2 TRBV5-6 - TGTGCCAGCAGCCCGGGGAGGGGCTATGGCTACACCTTC CASSPGRGYGYTF
once TRBJ1-6 TRBV3-1/TRBV3-2 - TGTGCCAGCAGCCAAGGAGGACTCGGGAGTTCACCCCTCCACTTT CASSQGGLGSSPLHF
- TRBJ2-6 TRBV12-5 TRBD2 TGTGCTAGTGGCCTGCGGGAGGCTGGGGCCAACGTCCTGACTTTC CASGLREAGANVLTF
once TRBJ2-2 TRBV5-1 TRBD1 TGCGCCAGCAGCCTGACAGGGTTTGACGGGGAGCTGTTTTTT CASSLTGFDGELFF
- TRBJ2-5 TRBV25-1 - TGTGCCAGCAGTGAATCACTCGCGACCCAGTACTTC CASSESLATQYF
- TRBJ2-1 TRBV28 TRBD1 TGTGCCAGCAGTTTATGGTCGGGACAGGGGGCTGAGAATGAGCAGTTCTTC CASSLWSGQGAENEQFF
- TRBJ1-2 TRBV18 - TGTGCCAGCTCACCAATCAGGGCCGAAGGCTACACCTTC CASSPIRAEGYTF
- TRBJ1-2 TRBV7-2 - TGTGCCAGCAGCCTAAGAGAAATCTATGGCTACACCTTC CASSLREIYGYTF
once TRBJ1-1 TRBV2 - TGTGCCAGCAGTGAACAGGGTACGAACACTGAAGCTTTCTTT CASSEQGTNTEAFF
- TRBJ1-1 TRBV5-1 TRBD1 TGCGCCAGCACCACAGGGGGAGAAGCTTTCTTT CASTTGGEAFF
- TRBJ1-6 TRBV10-3 - TGTGCCATCAGTGAGTCCGTACGCGAGACCCTCCACTTT CAISESVRETLHF
few TRBJ2-7 TRBV6-5 TRBD1 TGTGCCAGCAGTTCTCCGGACAGGGGGCAGTACTTC CASSSPDRGQYF
once TRBJ2-5 TRBV6-2/TRBV6-3 - TGTGCCAGCAGTTACGGAGTATCAGAGACCCAGTACTTC CASSYGVSETQYF
- TRBJ2-3 TRBV5-1 TRBD2 TGCGCCAGCAGCTTGTCAGGGAGGGTTCTAGATACGCAGTATTTT CASSLSGRVLDTQYF
- TRBJ2-2 TRBV7-2 TRBD2 TGTGCCAGCAGCCCGCTAGCGGGAACCGGGGAGCTGTTTTTT CASSPLAGTGELFF
- TRBJ2-7 TRBV2 TRBD1 TGTGCCAGCGGTAAGACAGGGGAGTACGAGCAGTACTTC CASGKTGEYEQYF
- TRBJ1-1 TRBV5-1 - TGCGCCAGCAGCTTGGAAGGGACAAGTGAAGCTTTCTTT CASSLEGTSEAFF
few TRBJ1-5 TRBV7-2 - TGTGCCAGCAGCGCACTGAGGGGCAATCAGCCCCAGCATTTT CASSALRGNQPQHF
few TRBJ1-1 TRBV29-1 - TGCAGCGTTGGCACGCTACAGGTTGGAAGTGAAGCTTTCTTT CSVGTLQVGSEAFF